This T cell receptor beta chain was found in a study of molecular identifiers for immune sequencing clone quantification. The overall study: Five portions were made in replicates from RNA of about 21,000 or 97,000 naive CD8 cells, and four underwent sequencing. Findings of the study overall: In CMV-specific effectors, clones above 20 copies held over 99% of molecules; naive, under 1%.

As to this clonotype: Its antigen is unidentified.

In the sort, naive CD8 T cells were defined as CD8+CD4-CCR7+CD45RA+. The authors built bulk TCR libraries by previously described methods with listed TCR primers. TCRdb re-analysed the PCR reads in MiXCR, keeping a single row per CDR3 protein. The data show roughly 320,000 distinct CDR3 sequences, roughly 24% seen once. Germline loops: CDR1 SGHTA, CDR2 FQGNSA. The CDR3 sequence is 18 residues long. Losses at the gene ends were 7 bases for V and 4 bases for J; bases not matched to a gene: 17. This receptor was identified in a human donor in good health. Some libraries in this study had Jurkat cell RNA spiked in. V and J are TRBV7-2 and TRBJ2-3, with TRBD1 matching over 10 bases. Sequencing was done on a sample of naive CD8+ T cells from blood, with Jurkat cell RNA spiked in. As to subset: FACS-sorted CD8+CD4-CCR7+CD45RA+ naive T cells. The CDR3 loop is CASNIPTGGLVLADTQYF. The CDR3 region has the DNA TGTGCCAGCAACATCCCGACAGGGGGCTTGGTCTTGGCAGATACGCAGTATTTT.